The 30 T cell receptor beta chains presented below share a single source sample, sequenced in a study of T cell repertoires in cytomegalovirus infection. Their recognized antigens are unknown. Each CDR3 protein is one row after TCRdb ran MiXCR on the reads. The top ten clones hold around 13% of a sample with about 770,000 distinct CDR3 sequences, about 29% of them seen once. Sequenced here: cultured CD8+ T cells from PBMCs, sampled from culture after CMV antigen stimulation. These receptors all stem from a human donor in good health (CMV status not recorded). Some clones in this sample may be carry-over from other donors' samples.

This clonotype was detected only a few times. The rearrangement links TRBV2 to TRBJ2-1; 12 bases line up with TRBD2. This CDR3 has 15 residues. Losses at the gene ends were 8 bases for V and 6 bases for J; bases not matched to a gene: 8. The V gene's germline CDR1 is SNHLY and CDR2 FYNNEI. The DNA of the CDR3 is TGTGCCAGCCCCGCTGGGACTAGCGGGCCCAATGAGCAGTTCTTC. Protein: CASPAGTSGPNEQFF.

There are a few counts of this clonotype. J is TRBJ1-1 and V is TRBV19; D call uncertain. The CDR3 has 13 residues. Per the germline V gene, CDR1 is LNHDA and CDR2 is SQIVND (reference sequence). Trimming removed 4 bases at V and 6 bases at J, with 12 bases between. CDR3 protein: CASSRNDFPEAFF. CDR3 nucleotides: TGTGCCAGTAGTAGAAACGATTTTCCTGAAGCTTTCTTT.

The V and J genes are TRBV19 and TRBJ2-1, with 14 bases aligning to TRBD2. Germline V lookup: CDR1 LNHDA, CDR2 SQIVND (reference sequence). J was trimmed by 4 bases and V by 6 bases; bases with no gene match: 8. The length of the CDR3 is 17 residues. The CDR3 nucleotides read TGTGCCAGTAGCGAACGACTAGCGGGGGGGCCGTACAATGAGCAGTTCTTC. Residues: CASSERLAGGPYNEQFF.

The chain uses TRBV28 and TRBJ2-1; the D gene is possibly TRBD1 (5 bases). Germline loops: CDR1 MDHEN, CDR2 SYDVKM. V gave up 8 bases and J gave up 7 bases, with 18 bases separating them. This CDR3 is built from 14 residues. Here the CDR3 DNA reads TGTGCCAGCCGCTATTTTCTGGGGCCGAATGAGCAGTTCTTC. Translated: CASRYFLGPNEQFF.

This chain links TRBV4-3 with TRBJ2-1, with D possibly being TRBD1 (5 bases). V lost 0 bases and J 8 bases, leaving 11 bases between the germline ends. The CDR3 has 14 residues. CDR1 LGHNA and CDR2 YSLEER come from the germline V gene. CDR3 protein: CASSQDGREYEQFF. The CDR3 region has the DNA TGCGCCAGCAGCCAAGATGGCAGGGAATATGAGCAGTTCTTC.

There are a few counts of this clonotype. The gene calls are TRBV15 and TRBJ2-5; D might be TRBD1 (6 bases). Looked up from germline, CDR1 is LNHNV and CDR2 is YYDKDF (reference sequence). CDR3 length equals 13 residues. Between the trimmed V and J ends, which lost 5 bases and 9 bases, there was a span of 16 bases. The CDR3 spells CATSGSGVLPQYF. The CDR3 region has the DNA TGTGCCACCAGCGGATCAGGGGTACTACCCCAGTACTTC.

This chain uses TRBV6-5 with TRBJ2-7; D may correspond to TRBD1 or TRBD2 (5 bases each). Per germline, CDR1 MNHEY and CDR2 SVGAGI. V was clipped by 0 bases and J by 4 bases, with 13 bases between them. The CDR3 contains 15 residues. The CDR3 DNA is TGTGCCAGCAGTTACTCGCCGGGACGACCATACGAGCAGTACTTC. It yields the protein CASSYSPGRPYEQYF.

V is TRBV20-1 and J is TRBJ1-6; D is possibly TRBD1 (6 bases). Per germline, CDR1 DFQATT and CDR2 SNEGSKA (reference sequence). Deletions cut 2 bases from V and 0 bases from J, with 11 bases between. The CDR3 length is 16 residues. DNA for the CDR3: TGCAGTGCTAGATCACCGGACAGCTCCTATAATTCACCCCTCCACTTT. The encoded protein is CSARSPDSSYNSPLHF.

The chain has TRBV7-9 and TRBJ2-7, with 7 bases aligning to TRBD1. This CDR3 region has 14 residues. V lost 7 bases and J lost 3; bases outside the gene matches: 9. In germline, CDR1 is SEHNR, CDR2 FQNEAQ (reference sequence). CDR3 in amino acids: CASTTSGQHYEQYF. As DNA, the CDR3 is TGTGCCAGCACTACTTCGGGACAGCACTACGAGCAGTACTTC.

This clonotype was counted a few times. The J gene is TRBJ2-5, the V gene TRBV29-1; 7 positions agree with TRBD1. Germline loops: CDR1 SQVTM, CDR2 ANQGSEA. J lost 3 bases, V lost 1 base, and 17 bases had no gene match. The CDR3 covers 18 residues. The CDR3 region is CSVEGRVQPGQREETQYF. The CDR3 nucleotides are TGCAGCGTTGAAGGAAGGGTGCAACCGGGACAGCGAGAAGAGACCCAGTACTTC.

The rearrangement uses TRBV5-4 and TRBJ1-1; 7 nucleotides agree with TRBD1. The CDR3 loop spans 16 amino acids. The J segment lost 5 bases and the V segment lost 4 bases, leaving 14 bases of the junction unmatched. Germline CDR1 SGHNT, CDR2 YYREEE (reference sequence). CDR3 in DNA: TGTGCCAGCAGCCCCGCTTGGCCCAGGGGGATTACTGAAGCTTTCTTT. Amino acid sequence: CASSPAWPRGITEAFF.

The rearrangement joins TRBV27 to TRBJ1-1; D is unresolved. There are 13 residues in the CDR3. Germline V gene data show CDR1 as MNHEY and CDR2 as SMNVEV (reference sequence). V lost 7 bases and J lost 1, with 10 bases in between. The CDR3 loop is CASNSGANTEAFF. CDR3 bases: TGTGCCAGCAACTCCGGAGCGAACACTGAAGCTTTCTTT.

This clonotype was detected ten times or more. The CDR3 region is CASSLTGGYEQYF. The CDR3 coding sequence is TGTGCCAGCAGCCTGACAGGGGGATACGAGCAGTACTTC. This rearrangement joins TRBV27 to TRBJ2-7; 9 nucleotides match TRBD1. This CDR3 is built from 13 residues. V lost 6 bases to trimming and J lost 4 bases; unmatched junction nucleotides: 4. The germline V gene encodes CDR1 MNHEY and CDR2 SMNVEV (reference sequence).

Only a few counts were recorded for this clonotype. This chain links TRBV28 with TRBJ2-7, with a possible D match to TRBD1 (5 bases). CDR1 MDHEN and CDR2 SYDVKM come from the germline V gene. The CDR3 runs 13 residues. Trimming took off 6 bases at V and 3 bases at J, with 12 bases between the two ends. The CDR3 protein is CASSQDSHYEQYV. CDR3 sequence (DNA): TGTGCCAGCAGCCAAGACAGTCACTACGAGCAGTACGTC.

The chain recombines TRBV12-3 or TRBV12-4 with TRBJ1-1, with 7 positions matching TRBD1. Unmatched junction bases numbered 17, after V lost 4 bases and J lost 9 bases. This CDR3 is 16 amino acids long. The CDR3 sequence: CASSSRQGDVWYKAFF. Here the CDR3 DNA reads TGTGCCAGCAGTTCGAGACAGGGCGACGTTTGGTACAAAGCTTTCTTT.

The rearrangement joins TRBV6-1 to TRBJ2-1; D is uncertain. This CDR3 comprises 13 residues. CDR1 and CDR2 from the germline V gene are MNHNS and SASEGT. V lost 2 bases to trimming and J lost 9 bases, with 11 bases between them. The CDR3 DNA follows: TGTGCCAGCAGTGAAATTGAGGTCTTTGAGCAGTTCTTC. Its protein product is CASSEIEVFEQFF.

The V and J genes are TRBV27 and TRBJ1-5; D call uncertain. CDR1 is MNHEY and CDR2 is SMNVEV in the germline V gene (reference sequence). CDR3 length: 13 amino acids. Trimming pared 8 bases from V and 4 bases from J, leaving 12 bases between. CDR3 nucleotide sequence: TGTGCCAGCTCCTGGGCGGCTAATCAGCCCCAGCATTTT. This codes for CASSWAANQPQHF.

This clonotype was detected only a few times. The chain is built from TRBV6-1 and TRBJ2-7; the D is unclear. This CDR3 spans 15 amino acids. Per germline, CDR1 MNHNS and CDR2 SASEGT. With 5 bases removed from V and 0 bases from J, the gap between germline ends came to 14 bases. The CDR3 sequence is CASSQWTESSYEQYF. As DNA, the CDR3 is TGTGCCAGCAGTCAATGGACCGAGAGCTCCTACGAGCAGTACTTC.

The chain recombines TRBV12-3 or TRBV12-4 with TRBJ1-4; possible D gene TRBD1, 6 bases. The CDR3 loop spans 17 amino acids. V lost 3 bases and J lost 4, with 18 bases in between. The CDR3 region is CASSFFPQGQINEKLFF. Here the CDR3 DNA reads TGTGCCAGCAGTTTTTTTCCGCAGGGACAAATTAATGAAAAACTGTTTTTT.

The chain uses TRBV12-5 and TRBJ1-2; TRBD1 matches at 9 bases. Unmatched junction bases numbered 10, after V lost 3 bases and J lost 2 bases. The CDR3 consists of 17 residues. Looked up from germline, CDR1 is LGHNT and CDR2 is FRNRAP. As DNA, the CDR3 is TGTGCTAGTGGTTTTGGTTCTGAGGACAGGGGAAACTATGGCTACACCTTC. Its translation is CASGFGSEDRGNYGYTF.

This clonotype appeared many times. J is TRBJ1-6 and V is TRBV12-3 or TRBV12-4; D not resolved. V was cut by 5 bases and J by 0 bases, with 11 bases left in between. CDR3 size: 16 residues. CDR3 loop: CASSPGSSSYNSPLHF. The CDR3 DNA follows: TGTGCCAGCAGTCCCGGGAGCAGCTCCTATAATTCACCCCTCCACTTT.

This rearrangement joins TRBV20-1 to TRBJ2-3; 7 bases fit TRBD2. Germline V gene lookup returns CDR1 DFQATT and CDR2 SNEGSKA (reference sequence). The CDR3 spans 18 residues. Trimming at V came to 1 base and at J to 0 bases, leaving 13 bases not matched to a gene. CDR3 nucleotides: TGCAGTGCTAGAGTGGATAGTTGGCTAGCGGATAGCACAGATACGCAGTATTTT. It is translated as CSARVDSWLADSTDTQYF.

CDR3 region: CASSQGASYEQYV. CDR3 in DNA: TGTGCCAGCAGCCAGGGAGCCTCCTACGAGCAGTACGTC. V is TRBV6-2 or TRBV6-3 and J is TRBJ2-7, with D perhaps being TRBD1 or TRBD2 (5 bases each). The V gene lost 6 bases and the J gene lost 0 bases, with 9 bases spanning the gap. CDR1 and CDR2 from the germline V gene are MNHEY and SVGEGT. This CDR3 is built from 13 residues.

This clonotype was seen a few times. CDR3 residues: CASSPGTSGGRPGETQYF. The CDR3 coding sequence is TGTGCCAGCAGCCCCGGGACTAGCGGGGGCCGGCCGGGAGAGACCCAGTACTTC. The chain uses TRBV7-3 and TRBJ2-5; 14 nucleotides align to TRBD2. The junction had 12 bases not matched to a gene; V was cut back by 5 bases and J by 4 bases. The CDR3 runs to 18 residues. CDR1 SGHTA and CDR2 FQGTGA come from the germline V gene.

V is TRBV19 and J is TRBJ2-7; 7 bases line up with TRBD2. The germline V gene has CDR1 LNHDA and CDR2 SQIVND (reference sequence). V trimming: 8 bases; J trimming: 1 base; junction bases outside the gene matches: 8. CDR3 length equals 14 residues. CDR3 in amino acids: CASSSGGGSYEQYF. For the CDR3, the DNA is TGTGCCAGTTCGTCGGGGGGTGGTTCCTACGAGCAGTACTTC.

This clonotype was recorded a few times. J is TRBJ1-6 and V is TRBV3-1; D is uncertain. Trimming took off 4 bases at V and 3 bases at J, with 10 bases between the two ends. The CDR3 runs to 15 residues. The germline gives CDR1 LGHDT, CDR2 YNNKEL (reference sequence). For the CDR3, the DNA is TGTGCCAGCAGCCCGCCGTCCCTCTATAATTCACCCCTCCACTTT. Its protein is CASSPPSLYNSPLHF.

This clonotype was seen at least ten times. The J gene is TRBJ2-2, the V gene TRBV7-2; TRBD2 aligns across 7 bases. With 3 bases clipped from V and 2 bases from J, the junction kept 15 bases outside the gene matches. CDR3 length: 19 amino acids. The V gene's germline CDR1 is SGHTA and CDR2 FQGNSA. As DNA, the CDR3 is TGTGCCAGCAGCTTCCTAGGCGGGGGTCCCTCACCAAACACCGGGGAGCTGTTTTTT. Translating gives CASSFLGGGPSPNTGELFF.

This clonotype was counted between two and nine times. V is TRBV12-3 or TRBV12-4 and J is TRBJ2-5; D perhaps matches TRBD2 (7 bases). This CDR3 is 13 amino acids long. Trimming cost V 9 bases and J 2 bases, with 13 bases left between them. CDR3 bases: TGTGCCAGACTCCGGGGGGCACAAGAGACCCAGTACTTC. Protein: CARLRGAQETQYF.

This clonotype has a count of ten or more. V is TRBV7-8 and J is TRBJ2-7, with D perhaps TRBD1 (6 bases). V was shortened by 5 bases and J by 1 base, with 18 bases between the two germline ends. The germline V gene encodes CDR1 SGHVS and CDR2 FQNEAQ. The CDR3 is 16 residues long. In DNA form, the CDR3 reads TGTGCCAGCAGCCAAGCCGGGCAGGGGTTTTCCTACGAGCAGTACTTC. Residues: CASSQAGQGFSYEQYF.

This clonotype was seen ten or more times. V gene TRBV20-1 combines with J gene TRBJ2-1, with 9 bases that match TRBD1. This CDR3 is 15 amino acids long. The V segment lost 6 bases and the J segment 7 bases; nucleotides outside the gene matches: 13. CDR1 and CDR2 (germline): DFQATT, SNEGSKA (reference sequence). The CDR3 loop is CSATPRQGGLNEQFF. The CDR3 DNA sequence: TGCAGTGCCACCCCAAGACAGGGGGGTTTGAATGAGCAGTTCTTC.